The clone carrying this TCR beta chain was detected only once. Antigen unknown. At one end, the junction sequence differs from germline, possibly due to a read error. Single viable CD3+CD4+CD8-CD45RO+ cells were sorted as the memory CD4+ T cells. CD4+ T cells were isolated by positive magnetic selection. In the original workflow: Out-of-frame sequences were removed, leaving around 2.2 million distinct TCRbeta sequences. The data were produced by immunoSEQ multiplex PCR, yet TCRdb's version contains in-frame clones alone and is incomplete. That table is the source of V, J and clone size, and D and trimming were worked out from the DNA. The sample shows about 46,000 clones, around 78% of them seen only once. This sample was included in a study of memory CD4+ T cells and cytomegalovirus serostatus. The wider study: Donors were healthy Belgian adults, 9 or 10 CMV seropositive and around 23 seronegative.

General observations from the study: Each of approximately 61 CMV-associated TCRbeta sequences occurred in one to five individuals.

Sequenced input: memory CD4+ T cells from blood. This receptor was taken from an adult in good health and CMV-seronegative.

This chain's CDR3 is CAISEVPMGLMNTEAFF. The CDR3 DNA reads as TGTGCCATCAGTGAGGTACCAATGGGTCTCATGAACACTGAAGCTTTCTTT. V usage is TRBV6-1 and J usage is TRBJ1-1; no firm D call. Germline V gene sequence: CDR1 MNHNS, CDR2 SASEGT. The CDR3 is made up of 17 amino acids.